This TCR beta chain was sequenced for a study of blood T cell repertoires in COVID-19 (TCRdb year 2020). A note on the overall study: Samples from collaborators originated in the United States, Italy and Spain and spanned both the acute and convalescent phases of COVID-19. Deeply sampled blood TCRbeta repertoires from subjects exposed to, actively infected with, or recovered from COVID-19 were included in the dataset. The prospective study material was composed of cDNA or gDNA derived from T cells, B-cell-depleted T cells, or PBMCs. Samples were obtained from the ongoing ImmuneRACE study (first 160 participants) and from 1,254 subjects provided by 6 global collaborators. Sample metadata almost always included a de-identified subject ID, COVID-19 status, age in years and sex. HLA class I and class II types, where available, came from metadata supplied by the sample provider rather than from assay-based typing. The repertoires were made available in a free public database intended to serve as a resource for research on the immune response to SARS-CoV-2. The study at large found these results: The amount of clinical and demographic metadata varied by source and participant and was provided uncurated.

Each collaborating institution followed its own protocols to collect whole blood in K2EDTA tubes. For TCRbeta analysis, collaborator samples were shipped as frozen whole blood, as isolated PBMCs, or as DNA extracted from either sample type. TCRbeta CDR3 regions were amplified from genomic DNA by means of the immunoSEQ Assay, a bias-controlled multiplex PCR. The authors' analysis ran thus. Within the assay, amplification of reference gene primers was used to estimate how many nucleated cells each sample contained. To quantify the absolute abundance of each unique TCRbeta CDR3 rearrangement, sequence reads were collapsed and filtered. For each sample, productive Simpson clonality was calculated by taking the square root of Simpson's diversity index across productive rearrangements. The source is immuneACCESS, and TCRdb retained only in-frame sequences with V and J called. Part of the clones is not carried over; for the studies checked, unresolved V genes explain less than half of this, and the remainder is unexplained. V and J calls and clone size follow that table, whereas D and trimming were derived from the DNA. This sample is represented by about 76,000 clones; 70% to 90% of them were singletons. Of the sample, roughly a sixth falls within the top ten clones.

Taken from cysteine to phenylalanine, the CDR3 has 12 residues. Of all the DNA, just the CDR3 is kept, 36 bases in frame from base 1. V is pared back by 6 bases and J by 11 bases, with 14 bases lying between the germline termini. From a lookup of the germline V gene, CDR1 and CDR2 are SNHLY and FYNNEI. With respect to this clone: Its target antigen remains unknown. No base quality values were provided; no much bigger clone lies one nucleotide off.

The sequence joins TRBV2 to TRBJ1-3; the D gene is possibly TRBD1, with 6 bases matching. The TCR was taken from a human donor in a cohort sampled during active COVID-19. The specimen sequenced was peripheral blood. Here the CDR3 is given as CASSQDSFAIYF. In nucleotide form, the sequence is TGTGCCAGCAGCCAGGACAGTTTCGCCATATATTTT.